These 7 T cell receptor beta chains share one sample of origin, sequenced in a study of T cells in Graves' hyperthyroidism and ophthalmopathy. Authors of the study amplified TCR beta CDR3 regions from RNA transcripts. A set of HTBI primers served as the primers for a first-round RT-PCR of the TCR CDR3. In TCRdb, the multiplex PCR reads were re-called with MiXCR into one record per CDR3 protein. The table includes 550,000 to 600,000 distinct CDR3 sequences, 12% to 15% detected once. Sequencing input: blood. The receptors were sampled from a woman aged 18-29 years with Graves' ophthalmopathy.

This clonotype appeared many times. The chain is built from TRBV6-1 and TRBJ1-1; TRBD1 agrees at 10 bases. Germline V gene data show CDR1 as MNHNS and CDR2 as SASEGT. The trim removed 5 bases at V and 0 bases at J, leaving 6 bases unmatched. This CDR3 has 16 amino acids. In DNA form, the CDR3 reads TGTGCCAGCAGTCTACCCGGGACAGGGGTGAACACTGAAGCTTTCTTT. It codes for CASSLPGTGVNTEAFF.

In this sample, this clonotype turned up a few times. V is TRBV5-8 and J is TRBJ1-2; TRBD1 matches 11 bases. This CDR3 is built from 15 residues. In germline, CDR1 is SGHTS, CDR2 YDEGEE. V was clipped by 1 base and J by 7 bases; unmatched bases: 6. Here the CDR3 reads CASSLSGQGALGYTF. The CDR3 region has the DNA TGTGCCAGCAGCTTGTCCGGACAGGGGGCGCTTGGCTACACCTTC.

This clonotype was picked up many times. The rearrangement links TRBV20-1 to TRBJ2-7; D possibly corresponds to TRBD1 (5 bases). Between the trimmed V and J ends, which lost 3 bases and 2 bases, there was a span of 8 bases. The V gene's germline CDR1 is DFQATT and CDR2 SNEGSKA (reference sequence). The CDR3 is 12 amino acids. The CDR3 region has the DNA TGCAGTGCTAGCTACAGGACCTACGAGCAGTACTTC. This encodes CSASYRTYEQYF.

This clonotype has ten or more counts. This rearrangement joins TRBV27 to TRBJ2-1; tentative D call: TRBD2 (5 bases). V lost 8 bases and J lost 3, with 17 bases in between. The length of the CDR3 is 15 residues. CDR1 and CDR2 from the germline V gene are MNHEY and SMNVEV (reference sequence). The CDR3 loop reads CASSPAGPIYNEQFF. CDR3 nucleotide sequence: TGTGCCAGCTCTCCGGCGGGCCCAATCTACAATGAGCAGTTCTTC.

With respect to this clonotype: This may stem from a read error, because a much larger clone lies one nucleotide away. CDR3 residues: CASSPTRGAGDTQYF. The DNA of the CDR3 is TGTGCCAGCTCACCCACCCGCGGGGCGGGAGATACGCAGTATTTT. The chain has TRBV18 and TRBJ2-3; D possibly corresponds to TRBD2 (6 bases). CDR1 is KGHSH, CDR2 LQKENI, per germline. The V gene lost 3 bases and the J gene lost 5 bases, with 15 bases spanning the gap. The CDR3 consists of 15 residues.

V and J are TRBV7-9 and TRBJ2-1; D ambiguous. The germline V and J ends were trimmed by 5 bases and 0 bases, with 8 bases remaining between them. Germline values: CDR1 SEHNR, CDR2 FQNEAQ (reference sequence). This CDR3 contains 14 residues. CDR3 DNA sequence: TGTGCCAGCAGCCCCCCCCACTCCTACAATGAGCAGTTCTTC. Encoded protein: CASSPPHSYNEQFF.

This clonotype was seen ten or more times. This chain links TRBV30 with TRBJ1-1; 7 nucleotides agree with TRBD1. The CDR3 runs 12 residues. V dropped 5 bases and J dropped 5; count of bases not matched to a gene: 5. Germline CDR1 is GTSNPN and CDR2 is SVGIG (reference sequence). The CDR3 sequence: CAWDREGTEAFF. The CDR3 DNA reads as TGTGCCTGGGACAGGGAAGGGACTGAAGCTTTCTTT.